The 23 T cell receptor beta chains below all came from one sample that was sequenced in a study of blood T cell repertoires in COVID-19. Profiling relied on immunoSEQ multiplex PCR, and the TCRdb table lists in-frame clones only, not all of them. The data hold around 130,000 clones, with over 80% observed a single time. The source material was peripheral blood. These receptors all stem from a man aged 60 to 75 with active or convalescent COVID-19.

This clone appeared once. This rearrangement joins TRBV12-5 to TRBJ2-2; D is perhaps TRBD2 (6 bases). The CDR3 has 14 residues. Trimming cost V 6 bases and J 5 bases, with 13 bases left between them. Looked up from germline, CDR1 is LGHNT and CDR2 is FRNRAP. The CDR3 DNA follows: TGTGCTAGTGGGCGGGGAGTGGGAACCGGGGAGCTGTTTTTT. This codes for CASGRGVGTGELFF. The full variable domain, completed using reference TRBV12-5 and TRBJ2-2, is DARVTQTPRHKVTEMGQEVTMRCQPILGHNTVFWYRQTMMQGLELLAYFRNRAPLDDSGMPKDRFSAEMPDATLATLKIQPSEPRDSAVYFCASGRGVGTGELFFGEGSRLTVL.

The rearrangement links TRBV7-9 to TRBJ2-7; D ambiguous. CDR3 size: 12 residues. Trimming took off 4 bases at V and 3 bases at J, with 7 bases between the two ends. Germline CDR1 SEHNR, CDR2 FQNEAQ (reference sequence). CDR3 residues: CASSSVGYEQYF. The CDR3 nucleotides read TGTGCCAGCAGCTCCGTCGGCTACGAGCAGTACTTC.

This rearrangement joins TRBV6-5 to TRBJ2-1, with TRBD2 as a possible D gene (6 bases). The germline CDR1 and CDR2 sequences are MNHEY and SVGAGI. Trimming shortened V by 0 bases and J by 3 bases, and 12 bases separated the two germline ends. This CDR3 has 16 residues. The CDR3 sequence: CASSYSVGGDYNEQFF. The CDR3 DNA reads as TGTGCCAGCAGTTACTCAGTGGGAGGTGACTACAATGAGCAGTTCTTC.

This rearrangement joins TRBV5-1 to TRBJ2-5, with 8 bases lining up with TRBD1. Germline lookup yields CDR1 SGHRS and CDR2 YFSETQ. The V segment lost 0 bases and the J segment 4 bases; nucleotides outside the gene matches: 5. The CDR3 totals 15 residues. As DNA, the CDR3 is TGCGCCAGCAGCTTGGGCCCAGGGGGCGGAGAGACCCAGTACTTC. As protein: CASSLGPGGGETQYF.

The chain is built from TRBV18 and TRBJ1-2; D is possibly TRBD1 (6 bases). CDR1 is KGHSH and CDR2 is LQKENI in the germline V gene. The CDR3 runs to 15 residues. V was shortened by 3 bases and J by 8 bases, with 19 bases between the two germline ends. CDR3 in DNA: TGTGCCAGCTCACCGGGCTCAGGGGTAGTTTCCGGCTACACCTTC. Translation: CASSPGSGVVSGYTF. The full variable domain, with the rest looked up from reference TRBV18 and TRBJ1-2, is NAGVMQNPRHLVRRRGQEARLRCSPMKGHSHVYWYRQLPEEGLKFMVYLQKENIIDESGMPKERFSAEFPKEGPSILRIQQVVRGDSAAYFCASSPGSGVVSGYTFGSGTRLTVV.

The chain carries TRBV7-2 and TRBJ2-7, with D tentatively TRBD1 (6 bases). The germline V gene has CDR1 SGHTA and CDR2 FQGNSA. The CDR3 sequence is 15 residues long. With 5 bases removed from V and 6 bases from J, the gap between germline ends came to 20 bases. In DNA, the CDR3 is TGTGCCAGCAGCAACAGGGTCTCAATGGGTAGCGAGCAGTACTTC. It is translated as CASSNRVSMGSEQYF.

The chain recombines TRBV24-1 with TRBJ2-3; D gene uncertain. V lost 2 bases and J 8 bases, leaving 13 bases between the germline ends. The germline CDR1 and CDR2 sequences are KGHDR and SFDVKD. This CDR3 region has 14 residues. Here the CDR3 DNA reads TGTGCCACCAGTGATTCGGGTACCGTCGCTACGCAGTATTTT. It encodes CATSDSGTVATQYF.

CDR3 sequence: CASSPQGDYNEQFF. The CDR3 DNA reads as TGTGCCAGCAGCCCACAGGGGGACTACAATGAGCAGTTCTTC. V gene TRBV5-4 combines with J gene TRBJ2-1; 8 positions match TRBD1. J lost 3 bases, V lost 4 bases, and 3 bases had no gene match. The CDR3 extends over 14 amino acids. Per the germline V gene, CDR1 is SGHNT and CDR2 is YYREEE (reference sequence). The full variable domain, its missing parts supplied by reference TRBV5-4 and TRBJ2-1, is ETGVTQSPTHLIKTRGQQVTLRCSSQSGHNTVSWYQQALGQGPQFIFQYYREEENGRGNFPPRFSGLQFPNYSSELNVNALELDDSALYLCASSPQGDYNEQFFGPGTRLTVL.

In nucleotides, the CDR3 is TGCAGTGTAGATAGTCATCAGCCCCAGCATTTT. This codes for CSVDSHQPQHF. V is TRBV20-1 and J is TRBJ1-5; D gene ambiguous. The V and J ends lost 7 bases and 5 bases respectively, with 9 bases between them. Germline V CDR1 and CDR2: DFQATT, SNEGSKA (reference sequence). The CDR3 length is 11 residues.

CDR3 protein: CASSLGGHATYEQYF. As DNA, the CDR3 is TGTGCCAGCAGCTTAGGGGGACATGCAACCTACGAGCAGTACTTC. This sequence joins TRBV7-6 and TRBJ2-7; possible D gene TRBD1, 6 bases. Looked up from germline, CDR1 is SGHVS and CDR2 is FNYEAQ. The CDR3 has 15 amino acids. V shed 1 base and J shed 2 bases, with 12 bases lying between them.

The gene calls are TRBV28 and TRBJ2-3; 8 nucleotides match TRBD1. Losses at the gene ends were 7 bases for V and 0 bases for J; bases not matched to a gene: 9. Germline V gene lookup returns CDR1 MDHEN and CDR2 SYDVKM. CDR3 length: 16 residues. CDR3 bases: TGTGCCAGCACAGGACAGGGACACTTTAGCACAGATACGCAGTATTTT. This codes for CASTGQGHFSTDTQYF.

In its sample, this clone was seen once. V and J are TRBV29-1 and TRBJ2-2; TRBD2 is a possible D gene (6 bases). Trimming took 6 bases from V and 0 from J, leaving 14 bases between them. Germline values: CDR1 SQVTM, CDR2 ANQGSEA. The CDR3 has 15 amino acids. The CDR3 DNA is TGCAGCGTGGTTAGCGGAGGATCGAACACCGGGGAGCTGTTTTTT. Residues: CSVVSGGSNTGELFF.

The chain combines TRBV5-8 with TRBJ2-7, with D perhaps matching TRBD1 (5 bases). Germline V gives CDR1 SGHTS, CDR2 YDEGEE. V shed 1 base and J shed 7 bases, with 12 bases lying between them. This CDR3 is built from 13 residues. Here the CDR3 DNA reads TGTGCCAGCAGCTTGCAGGACACGCGGGAGCAGTACTTC. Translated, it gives CASSLQDTREQYF.

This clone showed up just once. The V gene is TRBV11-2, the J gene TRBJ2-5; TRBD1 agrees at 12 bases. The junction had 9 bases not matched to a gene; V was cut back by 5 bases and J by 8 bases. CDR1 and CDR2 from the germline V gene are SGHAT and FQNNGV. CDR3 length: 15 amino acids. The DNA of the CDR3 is TGTGCCAGCAGCCCGGTGGGACAGGGGGCCGCTACCCAGTACTTC. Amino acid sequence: CASSPVGQGAATQYF.

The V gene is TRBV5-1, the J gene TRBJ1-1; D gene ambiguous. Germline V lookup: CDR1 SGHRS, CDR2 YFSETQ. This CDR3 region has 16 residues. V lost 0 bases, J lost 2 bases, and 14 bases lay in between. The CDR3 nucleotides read TGCGCCAGCAGCTTGGCCAAGACAAACTTCAACACTGAAGCTTTCTTT. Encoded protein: CASSLAKTNFNTEAFF.

The chain's CDR3 is CASSVATGMGNIQYF. CDR3 DNA: TGTGCCAGCAGCGTAGCTACGGGTATGGGAAACATTCAGTACTTC. The V call is TRBV9, the J call TRBJ2-4; D gene uncertain. Germline V CDR1 and CDR2: SGDLS, YYNGEE. Trimming removed 0 bases from V and 6 bases from J, with 13 bases in between. This CDR3 is built from 15 residues.

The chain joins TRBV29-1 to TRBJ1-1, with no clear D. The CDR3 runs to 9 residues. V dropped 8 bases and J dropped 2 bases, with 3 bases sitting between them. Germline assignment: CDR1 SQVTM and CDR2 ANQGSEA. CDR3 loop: CSINTEAFF. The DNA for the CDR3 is TGCAGCATAAACACTGAAGCTTTCTTT.

The DNA for the CDR3 is TGCGCCAGCAGCCTCTCTCCGGGACTAGCGGGACCTCAGTACTTC. Protein sequence: CASSLSPGLAGPQYF. The chain has TRBV4-1 and TRBJ2-5, with TRBD2 matching over 13 bases. CDR1 MGHRA and CDR2 YSYEKL come from the germline V gene. J was trimmed by 11 bases and V by 4 bases; bases with no gene match: 10. The CDR3 has 15 residues.

The CDR3 is CASSLGQNQPQHF. The CDR3 region has the DNA TGTGCCAGCAGCTTAGGTCAGAATCAGCCCCAGCATTTT. This chain joins TRBV7-9 and TRBJ1-5; no definite D call. The V end was cut by 1 base, the J end by 4 bases, with 5 bases between. This CDR3 has 13 amino acids. From germline, CDR1 is SEHNR and CDR2 FQNEAQ (reference sequence).

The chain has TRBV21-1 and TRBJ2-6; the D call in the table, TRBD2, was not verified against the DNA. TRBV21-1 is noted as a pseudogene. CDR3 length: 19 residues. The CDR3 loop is CASSKRGGTGQNGANVLTF. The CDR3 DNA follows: TGTGCCAGCAGCAAACGGGGGGGAACCGGGCAGAATGGGGCCAACGTCCTGACTTTC.

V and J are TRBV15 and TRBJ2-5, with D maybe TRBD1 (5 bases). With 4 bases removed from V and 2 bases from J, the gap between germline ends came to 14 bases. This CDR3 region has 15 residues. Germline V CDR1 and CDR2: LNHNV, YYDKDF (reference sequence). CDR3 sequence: CATSTRTYRQETQYF. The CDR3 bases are TGTGCCACCAGCACCCGGACATACCGTCAAGAGACCCAGTACTTC.

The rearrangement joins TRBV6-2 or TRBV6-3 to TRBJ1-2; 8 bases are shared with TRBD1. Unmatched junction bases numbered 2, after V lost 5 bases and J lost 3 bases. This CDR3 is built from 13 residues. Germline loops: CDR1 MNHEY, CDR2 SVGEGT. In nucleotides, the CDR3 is TGTGCCAGCAGTCAACAGGGGGACTATGGCTACACCTTC. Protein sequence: CASSQQGDYGYTF.

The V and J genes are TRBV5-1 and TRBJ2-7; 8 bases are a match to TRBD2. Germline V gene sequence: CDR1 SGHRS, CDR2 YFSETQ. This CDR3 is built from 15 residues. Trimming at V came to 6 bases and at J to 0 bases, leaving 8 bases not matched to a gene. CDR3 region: CASNRLAGPSYEQYF. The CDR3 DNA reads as TGCGCCAGCAACAGGTTAGCGGGACCCTCCTACGAGCAGTACTTC.